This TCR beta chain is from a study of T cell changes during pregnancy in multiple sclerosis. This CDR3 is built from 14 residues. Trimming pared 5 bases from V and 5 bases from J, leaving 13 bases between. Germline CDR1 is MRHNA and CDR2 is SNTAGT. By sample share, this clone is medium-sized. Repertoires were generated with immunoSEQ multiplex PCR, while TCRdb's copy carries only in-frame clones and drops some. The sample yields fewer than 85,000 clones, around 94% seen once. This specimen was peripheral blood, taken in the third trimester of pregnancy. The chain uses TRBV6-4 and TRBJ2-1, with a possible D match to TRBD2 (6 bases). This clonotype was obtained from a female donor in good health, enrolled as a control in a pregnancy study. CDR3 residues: CASSPGLDHNEQFF. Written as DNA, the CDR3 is TGTGCCAGCAGTCCGGGACTTGACCACAATGAGCAGTTCTTC.